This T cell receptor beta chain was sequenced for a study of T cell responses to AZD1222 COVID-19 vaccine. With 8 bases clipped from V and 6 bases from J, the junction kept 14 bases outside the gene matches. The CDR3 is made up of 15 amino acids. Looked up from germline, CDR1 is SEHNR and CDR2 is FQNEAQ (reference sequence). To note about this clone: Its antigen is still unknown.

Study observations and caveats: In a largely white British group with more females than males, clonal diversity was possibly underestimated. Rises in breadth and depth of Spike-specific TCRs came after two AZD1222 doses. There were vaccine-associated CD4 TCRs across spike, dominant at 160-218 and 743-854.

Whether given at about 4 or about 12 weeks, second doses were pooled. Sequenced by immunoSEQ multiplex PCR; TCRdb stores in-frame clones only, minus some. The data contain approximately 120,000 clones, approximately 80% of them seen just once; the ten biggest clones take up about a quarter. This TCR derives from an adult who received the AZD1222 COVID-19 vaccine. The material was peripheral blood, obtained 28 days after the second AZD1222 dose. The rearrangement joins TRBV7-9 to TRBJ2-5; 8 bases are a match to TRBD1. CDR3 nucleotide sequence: TGTGCCAGCCGAACCGGGACAGGAGGATTGAAGACCCAGTACTTC. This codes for CASRTGTGGLKTQYF.